This is a list of T cell receptor beta chains from one sample in a study of T cell repertoires in cytomegalovirus infection. TCRdb reanalysed the reads using MiXCR and keeps one entry per CDR3 protein. The sample holds roughly 720,000 distinct CDR3 sequences, 35% to 40% seen once. The sample taken for sequencing was PBMCs. Receptors originate from a human donor in good health (CMV status not recorded). Some clones in this sample may be carry-over from other donors' samples. Both conserved end residues are part of each CDR3. Each record gives: D gene, V gene, clone size, CDR3 length, J gene, CDR3 DNA, CDR3 protein. A D gene is named only where the DNA matches it firmly. The size of a clone is reported for some rows only, either as once, few or many, or as a class for expanded clones.

-	TRBV6-2/TRBV6-3	-	17	TRBJ2-6	TGTGCCAGCAGTCGATCGACAGTTCACTCTGGGGCCAACGTCCTGACTTTC	CASSRSTVHSGANVLTF
TRBD2	TRBV12-3/TRBV12-4	few	17	TRBJ2-5	TGTGCCAGCAGTTTAGGGTCAGGCGGGAGGGACCAAGAGACCCAGTACTTC	CASSLGSGGRDQETQYF
TRBD1	TRBV18	-	16	TRBJ2-5	TGTGCCAGCTCACCACCTGGCAGGGGGCGACCGACGACCCAGTACTTC	CASSPPGRGRPTTQYF
-	TRBV12-3/TRBV12-4	few	11	TRBJ1-2	TGTGCCAGCAGTTTCGGGTTTGGCTACACCTTC	CASSFGFGYTF
TRBD1	TRBV3-1	-	14	TRBJ2-7	TGTGCCAGCAGCCAAGAGGACAGGGGGGACGAGCAGTACTTC	CASSQEDRGDEQYF
-	TRBV7-6	few	13	TRBJ1-5	TGTGCCAGCAGCTTTTCTATAAATCAGCCCCAGCATTTT	CASSFSINQPQHF
-	TRBV7-2	many	15	TRBJ1-1	TGTGCCAGCAGCTTAGCCGCAGGGGCGGGCGGTGAAGCTTTCTTT	CASSLAAGAGGEAFF
-	TRBV7-9	few	18	TRBJ1-2	TGTGCCAGCAGCCGAAAGTCTGACACCGGGCTTTACGAGTATGGCTACACCTTC	CASSRKSDTGLYEYGYTF
-	TRBV7-9	-	15	TRBJ2-7	TGTGCCAGCAGCGGGCGGACAGCCGTGGCAGGGGAGCAGTACTTC	CASSGRTAVAGEQYF
TRBD2	TRBV20-1	few	14	TRBJ2-1	TGCAGTGCAGATAGCGGGAGGTCCTACAATGAGCAGTTCTTC	CSADSGRSYNEQFF
TRBD2	TRBV6-6	few	16	TRBJ2-2	TGTGCCAGCAGTTTTTCAGCGGGAGCGGGAACCGGGGAGCTGTTTTTT	CASSFSAGAGTGELFF
TRBD1	TRBV27	once	15	TRBJ1-3	TGTGCCAGCAGGTCAACAGGGGGCTCTGGAAACACCATATATTTT	CASRSTGGSGNTIYF
TRBD1	TRBV7-2	many	12	TRBJ1-4	TGTGCCAGCAGCTTAGGGGACAGGAAACTGTTTTTT	CASSLGDRKLFF
-	TRBV24-1	-	13	TRBJ1-1	TGTGCCACCAGTGATTTCGGACTCTCGGGAGCTTTCTTT	CATSDFGLSGAFF
TRBD2	TRBV12-3/TRBV12-4	-	15	TRBJ2-3	TGTGCCGGCAACCTGGGACTAGCCAGCACAGATACGCAGTATTTT	CAGNLGLASTDTQYF
-	TRBV4-1	few	12	TRBJ1-1	TGCGCCAGCAGCCCGGGAACCCTTGAAGCTTTCTTT	CASSPGTLEAFF
TRBD2	TRBV7-2	few	17	TRBJ2-5	TGTGCCAGCAGCCTCAACGTGCGGGGGGGCGACCAAGAGACCCAGTACTTC	CASSLNVRGGDQETQYF
TRBD2	TRBV7-6	many	16	TRBJ2-2	TGTGCCAGCAGCTTACGATCCAGGGAGGGAACCGGGGAGCTGTTTTTT	CASSLRSREGTGELFF
-	TRBV6-5	-	14	TRBJ2-3	TGTGCCAGCAGTTATCGCCATACCACAGATACGCAGTATTTT	CASSYRHTTDTQYF
-	TRBV7-2	-	14	TRBJ2-1	TGTGCCAGCAGCTTGTCTACTTCCTACAATGAGCAGTTCTTC	CASSLSTSYNEQFF
-	TRBV4-3	-	15	TRBJ2-1	TGCGCCAGCAGCCAAGATCGCCTAGTTTACAATGAGCAGTTCTTC	CASSQDRLVYNEQFF
-	TRBV19	-	12	TRBJ1-1	TGTGCCAGTTTCTTTCAGGGGACTGAAGCTTTCTTT	CASFFQGTEAFF
TRBD2	TRBV4-1	-	17	TRBJ2-2	TGCGCCAGCAGCCAAGTAGAAACTAGCGGGGGTCCCGGGGAGCTGTTTTTT	CASSQVETSGGPGELFF
-	TRBV2	-	14	TRBJ2-1	TGTGCCATTGAGGAGGGGGGGTTTGACAATGAGCAGTTCTTC	CAIEEGGFDNEQFF
-	TRBV5-1	-	14	TRBJ2-5	TGCGCCAGCAGCTCCCTGCTTATCCAAGAGACCCAGTACTTC	CASSSLLIQETQYF
TRBD2	TRBV7-9	-	18	TRBJ2-5	TGTGCCAGCAGCCAACGAACCTCCGCTAGCGGGATATCGGAGACCCAGTACTTC	CASSQRTSASGISETQYF
-	TRBV25-1	-	12	TRBJ2-1	TGTGCCAGCAGGGAACAGGGAAATGAGCAGTTCTTC	CASREQGNEQFF
TRBD2	TRBV6-8	-	16	TRBJ2-7	TGTGCCAGCAGTTTTCTTTTGCGGGGGGGCTCCTACGAGCAGTACTTC	CASSFLLRGGSYEQYF
-	TRBV28	-	15	TRBJ2-2	TGTGTCAGCAGCCCGGTGGCCAGGGCGGCCGGGGAGCTGTTTTTT	CVSSPVARAAGELFF
TRBD1	TRBV7-8	many	17	TRBJ2-5	TGTGCCAGCAGCTCGAAGTCCACAGGGGTTGGTTGGGAGACCCAGTACTTC	CASSSKSTGVGWETQYF
-	TRBV5-6	few	15	TRBJ1-2	TGTGCCAGCAGCTTGCCGGGACGGACCAACTATGGCTACACCTTC	CASSLPGRTNYGYTF
-	TRBV3-1	few	15	TRBJ1-1	TGTGCCAGCAGCCCACACAGGGTGTCGAACACTGAAGCTTTCTTT	CASSPHRVSNTEAFF
-	TRBV6-1	many	10	TRBJ1-1	TGTGCCAGCAGAGAGATTAAAGCTTTCTTT	CASREIKAFF
-	TRBV19	few	13	TRBJ2-3	TGTGCCAGTAGTATAGCAGTCACAGATACGCAGTATTTT	CASSIAVTDTQYF
-	TRBV24-1	-	11	TRBJ2-1	TGTGCCACCAGTGATACGGATGAGCAGTTCTTC	CATSDTDEQFF
TRBD2	TRBV3-1	-	16	TRBJ2-1	TGTGCCAGCAGCCAAGTGTGGCTAGCGGGAGGTAATGAGCAGTTCTTC	CASSQVWLAGGNEQFF
TRBD2	TRBV7-7	few	15	TRBJ2-5	TGTGCTAGCAGCTCTGACGGGGGGGCCAGGGAGACCCAGTACTTC	CASSSDGGARETQYF
-	TRBV7-9	few	14	TRBJ1-4	TGTGCCAGCAGCCCATATGGTGACGGCCGAAAACTGTTTTTT	CASSPYGDGRKLFF
-	TRBV9	-	14	TRBJ1-4	TGTGCCAGCAGCGCGAATCTAGAGGGGAAGAAACTGTTTTTT	CASSANLEGKKLFF
-	TRBV29-1	few	14	TRBJ2-3	TGCAGCGTTGAAGATGGAACCCTCGCAGATACGCAGTATTTT	CSVEDGTLADTQYF
TRBD2	TRBV7-2	-	15	TRBJ2-3	TGTGCCAGCAGCTTAGGTGCGGGAGTTTCAGATACGCAGTATTTT	CASSLGAGVSDTQYF
-	TRBV12-3/TRBV12-4	-	14	TRBJ1-1	TGTGCCAGCAGTCCGACAGGTTCGCGCACTGAAGCTTTCTTT	CASSPTGSRTEAFF
TRBD2	TRBV7-8	few	15	TRBJ2-5	TGTGCCAGCAGCTTTCGGGGCGGGGGGCAAGAGACCCAGTACTTC	CASSFRGGGQETQYF
TRBD1	TRBV28	few	16	TRBJ2-5	TGTGCCAGCAGTGGTCCCGGGACAGGGGGCACGGAGACCCAGTACTTC	CASSGPGTGGTETQYF
TRBD1	TRBV10-3	-	16	TRBJ2-7	TGTGCCATCAGTGGACAGGGGGCGCCCGGGGGCTACGAGCAGTACTTC	CAISGQGAPGGYEQYF
-	TRBV5-4	few	15	TRBJ1-2	TGTGCCAGCAGCTTGAGGGATAACGTTCTCCGCGGCTACACCTTC	CASSLRDNVLRGYTF
-	TRBV7-6	few	17	TRBJ2-7	TGTGCCAGCAGCTTAACTGGTTACAGGATCCCGATCTACGAGCAGTACTTC	CASSLTGYRIPIYEQYF
-	TRBV5-6	-	15	TRBJ1-2	TGTGCCAGCAGCTTTGGGCCAGAATCTAACTATGGCTACACCTTC	CASSFGPESNYGYTF
-	TRBV3-1	-	15	TRBJ1-2	TGTGCCAGCAGCCAAGAGGGGGGAGGCGGCTATGGCTACACCTTC	CASSQEGGGGYGYTF
-	TRBV7-2	many	15	TRBJ1-5	TGTGCCAGCAGCTTAGTCTGGTCAGGAGAGCAGCCCCAGCATTTT	CASSLVWSGEQPQHF
TRBD2	TRBV7-8	many	15	TRBJ2-3	TGTGCCAGCAGCTTTAAGACTAGCGGCACAGATACGCAGTATTTT	CASSFKTSGTDTQYF
-	TRBV28	few	15	TRBJ2-6	TGTGCCAGCAGTGTGTCAGGGGCCGGGGCCAACGTCCTGACTTTC	CASSVSGAGANVLTF
TRBD1	TRBV12-3/TRBV12-4	-	16	TRBJ2-5	TGTGCCAGCAGCTCCCCGGACAGGGGGCCGGGTGAGACCCAGTACTTC	CASSSPDRGPGETQYF
-	TRBV7-8	-	12	TRBJ2-2	TGTGCCAGCAGCTGGGGGCCAGGGGAGCTGTTTTTT	CASSWGPGELFF
-	TRBV28	many	13	TRBJ1-1	TGTGCCAGCATCATGGGGGGGAGGATAGGCGCTTTCTTT	CASIMGGRIGAFF
-	TRBV12-3/TRBV12-4	-	16	TRBJ1-5	TGTGCCAGCAGCCTAGAGGTTGGGGGGACAACTCAGCCCCAGCATTTT	CASSLEVGGTTQPQHF
-	TRBV5-6	-	14	TRBJ2-7	TGTGCCAGCAGCTCGGCGGGCAGGGTCCACGAGCAGTACTTC	CASSSAGRVHEQYF
-	TRBV6-8	-	15	TRBJ1-2	TGTGCCAGCAGTTACTGGGGGCGCGATACCTATGGCTACACCTTC	CASSYWGRDTYGYTF
TRBD1	TRBV7-8	many	16	TRBJ2-1	TGTGCCAGCAGCTTTATGACGGGACAGGGCTTCGATGAGCAGTTCTTC	CASSFMTGQGFDEQFF
-	TRBV7-2	many	15	TRBJ2-7	TGTGCCAGCAGCTTAGAACGAGGGGAGGCCTACGAGCAGTACTTC	CASSLERGEAYEQYF